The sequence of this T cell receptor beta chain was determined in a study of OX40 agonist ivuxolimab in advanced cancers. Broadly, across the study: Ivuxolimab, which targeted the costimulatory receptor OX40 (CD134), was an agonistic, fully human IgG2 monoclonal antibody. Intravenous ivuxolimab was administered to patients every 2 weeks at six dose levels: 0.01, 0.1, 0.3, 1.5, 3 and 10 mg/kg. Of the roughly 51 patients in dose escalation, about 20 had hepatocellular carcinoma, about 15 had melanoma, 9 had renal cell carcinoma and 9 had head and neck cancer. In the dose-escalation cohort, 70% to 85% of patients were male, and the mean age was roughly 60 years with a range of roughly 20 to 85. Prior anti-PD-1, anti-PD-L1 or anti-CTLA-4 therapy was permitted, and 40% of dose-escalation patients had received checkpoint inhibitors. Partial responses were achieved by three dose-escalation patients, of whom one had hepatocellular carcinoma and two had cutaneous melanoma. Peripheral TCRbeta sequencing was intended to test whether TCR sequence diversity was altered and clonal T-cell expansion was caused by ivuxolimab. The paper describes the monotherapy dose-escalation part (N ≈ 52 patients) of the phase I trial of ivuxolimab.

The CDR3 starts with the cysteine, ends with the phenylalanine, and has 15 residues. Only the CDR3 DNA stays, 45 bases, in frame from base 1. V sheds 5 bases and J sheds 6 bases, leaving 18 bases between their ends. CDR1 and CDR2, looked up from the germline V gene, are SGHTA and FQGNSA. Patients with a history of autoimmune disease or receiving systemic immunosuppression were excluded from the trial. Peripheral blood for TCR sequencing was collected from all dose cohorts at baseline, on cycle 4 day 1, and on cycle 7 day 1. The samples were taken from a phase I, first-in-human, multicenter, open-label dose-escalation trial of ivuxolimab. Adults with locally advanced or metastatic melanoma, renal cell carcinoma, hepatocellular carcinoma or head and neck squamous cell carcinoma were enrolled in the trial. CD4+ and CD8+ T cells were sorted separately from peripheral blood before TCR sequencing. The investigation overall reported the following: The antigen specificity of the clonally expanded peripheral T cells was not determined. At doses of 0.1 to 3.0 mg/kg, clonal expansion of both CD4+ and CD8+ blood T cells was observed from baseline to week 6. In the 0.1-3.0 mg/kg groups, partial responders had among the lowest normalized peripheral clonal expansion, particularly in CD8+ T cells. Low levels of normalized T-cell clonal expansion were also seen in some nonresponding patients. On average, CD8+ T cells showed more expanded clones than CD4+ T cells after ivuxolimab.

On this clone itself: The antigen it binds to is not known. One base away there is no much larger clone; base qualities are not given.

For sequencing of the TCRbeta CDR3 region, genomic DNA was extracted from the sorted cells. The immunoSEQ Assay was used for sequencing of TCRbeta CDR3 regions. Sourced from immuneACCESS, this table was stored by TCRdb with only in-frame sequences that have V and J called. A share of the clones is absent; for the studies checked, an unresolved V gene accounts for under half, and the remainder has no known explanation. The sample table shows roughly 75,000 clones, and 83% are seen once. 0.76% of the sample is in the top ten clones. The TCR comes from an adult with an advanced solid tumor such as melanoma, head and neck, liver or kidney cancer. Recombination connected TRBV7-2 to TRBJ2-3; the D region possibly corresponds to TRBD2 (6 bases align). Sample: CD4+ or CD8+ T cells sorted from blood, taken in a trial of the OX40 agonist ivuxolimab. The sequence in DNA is TGTGCCAGCAGCCGGAGGGGTCCGGGTCTTGATACGCAGTATTTT. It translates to CASSRRGPGLDTQYF.